These 2 T cell receptor beta chains were sequenced from one sample in a study of blood T cell repertoires in COVID-19. Some clones are missing from TCRdb's copy, which holds only in-frame ones; the method was immunoSEQ multiplex PCR. The sample yields around 130,000 clones, about four fifths seen once. Sequenced: peripheral blood. Source of these receptors: a human donor in a cohort sampled during active COVID-19.

The rearrangement joins TRBV14 to TRBJ1-2, with 9 bases matching TRBD1. The V segment lost 4 bases and the J segment 4 bases; nucleotides outside the gene matches: 7. The CDR3 consists of 15 residues. Germline V gene lookup returns CDR1 SGHDN and CDR2 FVKESK. The CDR3 coding sequence is TGTGCCAGCAGCCCGAGACAGGGGGTCGTCTATGGCTACACCTTC. Its translation: CASSPRQGVVYGYTF.

The chain has TRBV3-1 (or the pseudogene TRBV3-2) and TRBJ2-2; 8 positions agree with TRBD1. The CDR3 has 15 residues. Germline values: CDR1 LGHDT, CDR2 YNNKEL (reference sequence). The trim removed 4 bases at V and 5 bases at J, leaving 6 bases unmatched. The CDR3 reads CASSPEDRETGELFF. The CDR3 coding sequence is TGTGCCAGCAGCCCTGAGGACAGGGAAACCGGGGAGCTGTTTTTT.